Listed here is a single T cell receptor beta chain. Categorization into cohorts depended on clinical history that participants reported. This entry comes from a study of blood T cell repertoires in COVID-19. Study overall: PBMCs, B-cell-depleted T cells, or T cells provided the cDNA or gDNA that made up the material.

Sequencing was performed with immunoSEQ multiplex PCR; in TCRdb, only in-frame clones are kept and a portion is missing. The table shows 200,000 to 250,000 clones, with approximately 86% occurring only once. The ends were cut back, 5 bases at V and 4 bases at J, with 11 bases in the middle. This CDR3 has 13 amino acids. CDR1 is MNHEY, CDR2 SMNVEV, per germline (reference sequence). The chain recombines TRBV27 with TRBJ1-1; possible D gene TRBD1, 6 bases. The sequencing sample was made of PBMCs or T cells enriched from blood (not recorded which). The TCR was taken from a woman aged 25 to 39 who had been exposed to COVID-19. Here the CDR3 reads CASSVRGATEAFF. The CDR3 DNA sequence: TGTGCCAGCAGTGTCAGGGGAGCCACTGAAGCTTTCTTT.